This T cell receptor (beta chain) was observed in a study of identical twins listed by TCRdb under 2016. About the study as a whole: To test whether fetal clonotypes persist, this study deep-sequenced TCR alpha and beta repertoires from monozygotic twins, from unrelated adults of various ages, and from cord blood. To rule out contamination, replicate twin experiments were performed at different times with different library preparation protocols. Paper-wide results and their limitations: Excess twin sharing in beta out-of-frame sequences was weaker because fewer shared sequences lowered the signal-to-noise ratio. Fewer insertions were carried by abundant cord blood beta clonotypes, a similar but weaker trend appeared in young adult naive repertoires, and no such trend appeared in memory repertoires. Zero-insertion analyses could be partly confounded by invariant T cells such as MAIT and iNKT, though diverse VJ usage argued against such confounding for most clonotypes. Conclusions relied on cross-sectional statistical analysis, since the same donors could not be followed over many years. Out-of-frame TCR alpha sharing in monozygotic twins was systematically underestimated by recombination models, whereas sharing between unrelated individuals was in agreement with the recombination models. Out-of-frame TCR alpha sequences shared between twins showed an excess of low generation-probability sequences compared with coincidental sharing between unrelated individuals.

The library relied on 5' RACE. Sequenced using an Illumina HiSeq 2000. A universal primer binding site was added through template switching, and the final cDNA carried a unique molecular identifier so that TCR cDNA molecules could be counted accurately. Specific primers in the conserved constant-segment region were used to synthesize first-strand cDNA for the TCR alpha and beta chains. To control for contamination, each cDNA library was double barcoded with a SMART-Mk sample barcode plus Illumina barcodes. TruSeq adapter sequences and Illumina sample barcodes were added in two successive PCR steps. The Illumina HiSeq platform was used with custom primers to sequence TCR alpha and beta cDNA libraries. In the authors' own workflow: MiGEC was used to process raw reads and extract unique molecular identifiers, and MiXCR was used to find CDR3 positions. Recombination models were inferred per individual with the repgenHMM and IGoR tools using an EM algorithm. Shared clonotype analysis was performed with the tcR package in R, normalizing sharing by the product of cloneset sizes. Out-of-frame nonproductive sequences were analyzed to study raw recombination free of thymic and clonal selection effects. TCRdb reprocessed the public reads (quality trimming at Q25 with fastp, clone calling with MiXCR) and kept in-frame beta chains. Each entry merges the rows of one CDR3 protein and shows their most common DNA and genes. TCRdb, not the original authors, processed these V and J calls. The sample table records about 210,000 distinct CDR3 sequences; around 9.6% of these occur just once. Approximately 5.1% of the sample is taken by the ten largest.

Only healthy Caucasian donors were included. Miltenyi CD45RO+ enrichment and human naive T-cell isolation kits were used to isolate memory (CD45RO+) and naive T cells from PBMC. This clonotype was recorded many times. The antigen it binds to is not known. There are no base qualities to consult, and no much larger clone falls within one base. V is clipped by 4 bases and J by 4 bases, and the sequence between their germline boundaries is 17 bases long. Taken from the germline V gene (reference sequence), the CDR1 and CDR2 loops are LGHDT and YNNKEL. Including cysteine and phenylalanine, the CDR3 has 15 amino acids. The sequence is cut down to CDR3 DNA, 45 bases in frame from base 1.

The sequence was obtained from a woman between 18 and 29 years old in good health. The sequenced sample was memory (CD45RO+) T cells sorted from blood. The sample's cell subset or site label, decoded: CD45RO+ enriched T cells. The V gene is TRBV3-1 and the J gene is TRBJ2-7; the D call is tentative, TRBD1 or TRBD2, as each matches 5 bases. The CDR3 protein is CASSPPGRTLYEQYF. The DNA reads TGTGCCAGCAGCCCTCCGGGACGGACTCTGTACGAGCAGTACTTC.